These 12 T cell receptor beta chains came from one sample sequenced in a study of T cells after posttransplantation cyclophosphamide. Profiling relied on immunoSEQ multiplex PCR, and the TCRdb table lists in-frame clones only, not all of them. This sample comprises about 39,000 clones, none seen once only. The specimen was PBMCs. All receptors come from a woman aged 50 to 60 in good health and a related stem cell transplant donor.

This clone was seen ten or more times. V and J are TRBV4-3 and TRBJ2-3; 9 nucleotides match TRBD2. This CDR3 has 16 amino acids. The trim removed 4 bases at V and 5 bases at J, leaving 10 bases unmatched. Germline CDR1 and CDR2: LGHNA and YSLEER. This CDR3 reads CASSLAAGGVGDTQYF. The CDR3 DNA sequence: TGCGCCAGCAGCCTAGCGGCGGGGGGGGTGGGAGATACGCAGTATTTT.

This clone occurred many times. The chain carries TRBV28 and TRBJ2-2, with TRBD1 matching over 8 bases. CDR3 size: 16 residues. Germline CDR1 and CDR2: MDHEN and SYDVKM. Trimming took 5 bases from V and 7 from J; bases not matched to a gene: 12. CDR3 protein: CASSPWTGKGGGELFF. The CDR3 DNA follows: TGTGCCAGCAGTCCCTGGACAGGGAAAGGGGGCGGGGAGCTGTTTTTT.

There are many counts of this clone. The chain links TRBV27 to TRBJ1-2, with D unclear. In germline, CDR1 is MNHEY, CDR2 SMNVEV (reference sequence). Between the trimmed V and J ends, which lost 6 bases and 4 bases, there was a span of 18 bases. The CDR3 has 15 amino acids. The CDR3 spells CASRNREEGPYGYTF. DNA of the CDR3: TGTGCCAGCAGGAATAGGGAGGAAGGCCCCTATGGCTACACCTTC.

In this sample, this clone turned up many times. The chain is built from TRBV7-9 and TRBJ2-5, with 8 positions matching TRBD2. The V segment lost 5 bases and the J segment 0 bases; nucleotides outside the gene matches: 11. CDR1 and CDR2 (germline): SEHNR, FQNEAQ (reference sequence). The CDR3 totals 17 residues. The CDR3 DNA follows: TGTGCCAGCAGCCTTGACGGGAGGGGGGGGTACCAAGAGACCCAGTACTTC. It yields the protein CASSLDGRGGYQETQYF.

This clone was counted many times. The chain employs TRBV18 and TRBJ1-4, with D hard to call. The CDR3 has 15 residues. The V gene lost 6 bases and the J gene lost 7 bases, with 18 bases spanning the gap. The germline V gene has CDR1 KGHSH and CDR2 LQKENI. CDR3 DNA: TGTGCCAGCTCCTTTAGGACGAACAGCGGTGAAAAACTGTTTTTT. Translated: CASSFRTNSGEKLFF. Looking up the rest from reference TRBV18 and TRBJ1-4 gives the full variable domain: NAGVMQNPRHLVRRRGQEARLRCSPMKGHSHVYWYRQLPEEGLKFMVYLQKENIIDESGMPKERFSAEFPKEGPSILRIQQVVRGDSAAYFCASSFRTNSGEKLFFGSGTQLSVL.

This chain joins TRBV6-1 and TRBJ1-1; D is uncertain. The CDR3 is 14 residues long. Per the germline V gene, CDR1 is MNHNS and CDR2 is SASEGT. The V gene lost 7 bases and the J gene lost 5 bases, with 17 bases spanning the gap. CDR3 DNA sequence: TGTGCCAGCAATTACCAAGCCCGGGGAACTGAAGCTTTCTTT. It yields the protein CASNYQARGTEAFF.

This clone has a count of ten or more. The rearrangement joins TRBV9 to TRBJ2-1; D gene ambiguous. Trimming cost V 0 bases and J 6 bases, with 7 bases left between them. The CDR3 contains 13 residues. Germline V CDR1 and CDR2: SGDLS, YYNGEE. DNA for the CDR3: TGTGCCAGCAGCGTAGAAGCTTTCAATGAGCAGTTCTTC. Amino acids: CASSVEAFNEQFF.

This clone was counted many times. The rearrangement links TRBV28 to TRBJ1-4, with a possible D match to TRBD1 (5 bases). The CDR3 contains 14 residues. V was shortened by 7 bases and J by 5 bases, with 14 bases between the two germline ends. Germline V gene sequence: CDR1 MDHEN, CDR2 SYDVKM. The CDR3 reads CASTPWGGNEKLFF. Here the CDR3 DNA reads TGTGCCAGCACCCCTTGGGGGGGGAATGAAAAACTGTTTTTT.

This clone was seen ten or more times. The chain joins TRBV9 to TRBJ1-1; TRBD1 matches 7 bases. The germline gives CDR1 SGDLS, CDR2 YYNGEE. Germline trimming cut 3 bases from V and 2 bases from J; bases unmatched to any gene: 10. The length of the CDR3 is 16 residues. CDR3 sequence (DNA): TGTGCCAGCAGCGCAGCCCTAGACAGGGTAAACACTGAAGCTTTCTTT. Translating it yields CASSAALDRVNTEAFF.

This clone was seen at least ten times. The chain joins TRBV7-9 to TRBJ1-1, with D possibly being TRBD1 (6 bases). The V gene lost 5 bases and the J gene lost 4 bases, with 14 bases spanning the gap. Germline V gives CDR1 SEHNR, CDR2 FQNEAQ (reference sequence). The CDR3 has 14 amino acids. The CDR3 DNA follows: TGTGCCAGCAGCCGGGAGGGGGGGGGCACTGAAGCTTTCTTT. It is translated as CASSREGGGTEAFF.

This clone was found many times. The chain joins TRBV7-9 to TRBJ1-1; possible D gene TRBD1, 5 bases. Germline assignment: CDR1 SEHNR and CDR2 FQNEAQ (reference sequence). The CDR3 has 13 residues. The ends were cut back, 2 bases at V and 4 bases at J, with 8 bases in the middle. This CDR3 reads CASSLQGGTEAFF. For the CDR3, the DNA is TGTGCCAGCAGCTTACAGGGCGGCACTGAAGCTTTCTTT.

This clone was seen at least ten times. The V call is TRBV5-6, the J call TRBJ2-7, with D unresolved. The germline V gene has CDR1 SGHDT and CDR2 YYEEEE. CDR3 size: 13 residues. V gave up 3 bases and J gave up 7 bases, with 14 bases separating them. The CDR3 loop reads CASSSTSIGEQYF. CDR3 sequence (DNA): TGTGCCAGCAGCTCAACTTCAATCGGGGAGCAGTACTTC.